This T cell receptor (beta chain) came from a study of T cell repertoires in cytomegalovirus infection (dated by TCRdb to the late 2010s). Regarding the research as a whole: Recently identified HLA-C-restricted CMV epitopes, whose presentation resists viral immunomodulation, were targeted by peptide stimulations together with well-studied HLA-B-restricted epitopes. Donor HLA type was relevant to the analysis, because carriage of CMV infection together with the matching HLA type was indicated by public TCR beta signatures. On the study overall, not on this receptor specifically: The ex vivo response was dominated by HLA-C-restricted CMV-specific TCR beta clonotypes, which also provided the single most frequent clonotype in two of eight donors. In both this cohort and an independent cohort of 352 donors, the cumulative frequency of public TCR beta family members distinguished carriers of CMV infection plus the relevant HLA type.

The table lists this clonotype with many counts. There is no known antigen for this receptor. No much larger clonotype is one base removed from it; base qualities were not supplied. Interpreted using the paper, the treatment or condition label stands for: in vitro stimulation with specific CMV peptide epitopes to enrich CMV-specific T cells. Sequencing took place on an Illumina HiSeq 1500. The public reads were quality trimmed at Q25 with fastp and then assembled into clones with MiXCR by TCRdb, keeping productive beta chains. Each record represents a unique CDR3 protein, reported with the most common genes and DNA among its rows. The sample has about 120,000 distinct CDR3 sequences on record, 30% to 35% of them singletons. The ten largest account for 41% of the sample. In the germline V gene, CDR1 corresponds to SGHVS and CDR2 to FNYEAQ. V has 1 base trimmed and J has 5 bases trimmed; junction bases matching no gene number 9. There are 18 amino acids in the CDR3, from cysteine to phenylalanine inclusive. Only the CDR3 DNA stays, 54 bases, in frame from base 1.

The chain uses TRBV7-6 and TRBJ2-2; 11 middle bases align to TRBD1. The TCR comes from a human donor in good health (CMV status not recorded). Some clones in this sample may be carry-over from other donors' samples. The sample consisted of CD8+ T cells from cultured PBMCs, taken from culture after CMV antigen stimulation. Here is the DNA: TGTGCCAGCAGCTTAGTTCTACTCGGGACAGGGGGGACCGGGGAGCTGTTTTTT. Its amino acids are CASSLVLLGTGGTGELFF.